This TCR beta chain was captured by sequencing in a study of vaccination and CD4 T cells after COVID-19. Across the study: Two of the convalescents were Hispanic, and the group consisted of six males and four females.

Regarding treatment: approximately 9-day PBMC culture with coronavirus spike peptide pools or control peptides (ViraFEST assay). Via ViraFEST, peptide pools expanded antigen-specific T cells before TCR sequencing. In the case of this clonotype: Its antigen is unknown.

The CDR3 covers 13 residues. V gave up 6 bases and J gave up 3 bases; unmatched junction bases: 2. Germline V lookup: CDR1 KGHSH, CDR2 LQKENI. The Oncomine TCR Beta short-read assay generated sequence data from the DNA of cultured CD4+ T cells. The genomic DNA was obtained from cultured CD4+ T cells by extraction with the QIAamp micro DNA kit. TCRdb analysed the PCR reads with MiXCR anew, one entry per CDR3 protein. The table lists about 20,000 distinct CDR3 sequences, about 50% of them singletons, with around 9.6% in the top ten. The rearrangement joins TRBV18 to TRBJ1-5; TRBD1 matches 7 bases. This clonotype originated in a human donor who had recovered from COVID-19. The material sequenced was CD4+ T cells from blood, cultured in vitro. DNA for the CDR3: TGTGCCAGCTCCGAGGGGGCCAATCAGCCCCAGCATTTT. Protein: CASSEGANQPQHF.